The 30 T cell receptor beta chains below were found in one sample sequenced in a study of identical twins. A single record per CDR3 protein comes from TCRdb applying MiXCR to the 5' RACE reads. Of 400,000 to 600,000 distinct CDR3 sequences listed, more than 20% are singletons. This sample was also put to use in a study of yellow fever vaccine responses in identical twins.

Material: CD4+ T cells sorted from blood. The receptors stem from a woman aged 18-29 years in good health.

With respect to this clonotype: A junction boundary mismatches the germline segment, possibly from a read error. The genes are TRBV7-6 and TRBJ2-1; the match to TRBD1 covers 9 bases. Germline V gene sequence: CDR1 SGHVS, CDR2 FNYEAQ. The CDR3 runs to 16 residues. The CDR3 DNA is TGTGCCAGCAGCTTATCCGGGGGACAGGGAACAAATGGGCAGTTCTTC. This sequence encodes CASSLSGGQGTNGQFF.

In its sample, this clonotype was seen a few times. The V and J genes are TRBV12-3 or TRBV12-4 and TRBJ2-2; D remains unclear. This CDR3 contains 12 residues. V was trimmed by 8 bases and J by 5 bases, leaving 9 bases between them. CDR3 sequence (DNA): TGTGCCAGCGGGCCGTCGACCGGGGAGCTGTTTTTT. The encoded protein is CASGPSTGELFF.

This clonotype showed up just a few times. The chain combines TRBV7-3 with TRBJ2-1; D is possibly TRBD2 (6 bases). This CDR3 is built from 13 residues. Germline V gene lookup returns CDR1 SGHTA and CDR2 FQGTGA. Trimming shortened V by 3 bases and J by 6 bases, and 9 bases separated the two germline ends. The CDR3 is CASSLGLPNEQFF. DNA for the CDR3: TGTGCCAGCAGCTTGGGACTTCCCAATGAGCAGTTCTTC.

The chain recombines TRBV9 with TRBJ2-5; 11 bases map to TRBD2. The ends lost 0 bases at V and 3 bases at J; junction bases unmatched: 10. Germline V gene sequence: CDR1 SGDLS, CDR2 YYNGEE. The CDR3 is 18 amino acids. CDR3 sequence: CASSVVPTSGGLKETQYF. The CDR3 DNA reads as TGTGCCAGCAGCGTAGTCCCCACTAGCGGGGGATTAAAAGAGACCCAGTACTTC. Complete variable domain (other parts from reference TRBV9 and TRBJ2-5): DSGVTQTPKHLITATGQRVTLRCSPRSGDLSVYWYQQSLDQGLQFLIQYYNGEERAKGNILERFSAQQFPDLHSELNLSSLELGDSALYFCASSVVPTSGGLKETQYFGPGTRLLVL.

The CDR3 DNA is TGCAGTGCTCTTACTATGCTAGCCAAAAACATTCAGTACTTC. It yields the protein CSALTMLAKNIQYF. The V and J genes are TRBV20-1 and TRBJ2-4, with unresolved D. Trimming removed 5 bases from V and 0 bases from J, with 11 bases in between. The CDR3 is 14 amino acids. Germline lookup yields CDR1 DFQATT and CDR2 SNEGSKA (reference sequence).

The chain couples TRBV27 to TRBJ2-6; D gene ambiguous. The germline V and J ends were trimmed by 2 bases and 1 base, with 12 bases remaining between them. The germline CDR1 and CDR2 sequences are MNHEY and SMNVEV (reference sequence). The CDR3 is made up of 17 amino acids. As DNA, the CDR3 is TGTGCCAGCAGTTTACGGGTCTTTACATCTGGGGCCAACGTCCTGACTTTC. Translating it yields CASSLRVFTSGANVLTF.

This sequence joins TRBV10-3 and TRBJ2-7; D is perhaps TRBD2 (6 bases). V was pared by 2 bases and J by 2 bases, with 13 bases between. Germline values: CDR1 ENHRY, CDR2 SYGVKD. The CDR3 is 15 amino acids. In DNA form, the CDR3 reads TGTGCCATCAGTGAGGGGGTAGCGGTGACCTACGAGCAGTACTTC. Its translation: CAISEGVAVTYEQYF.

The chain uses TRBV27 and TRBJ1-1, with a possible D match to TRBD1 (5 bases). The germline V gene encodes CDR1 MNHEY and CDR2 SMNVEV (reference sequence). The CDR3 is 14 residues long. Deletions cut 6 bases from V and 1 base from J, with 12 bases between. The CDR3 coding sequence is TGTGCCAGCAGATCGCTGCAGGGGAACACTGAAGCTTTCTTT. Its protein product is CASRSLQGNTEAFF.

This clonotype has just a few counts. The V gene is TRBV24-1, the J gene TRBJ2-2, with TRBD1 matching 8 bases. Germline V lookup: CDR1 KGHDR, CDR2 SFDVKD. The CDR3 length is 14 residues. Unmatched junction bases numbered 1, after V lost 4 bases and J lost 4 bases. CDR3 DNA: TGTGCCACCAGTGACGGACAGGGCACCGGGGAGCTGTTTTTT. The encoded protein is CATSDGQGTGELFF.

The chain uses TRBV5-1 and TRBJ2-3, with 8 bases that match TRBD2. J gave up 6 bases and V 4 bases, and 13 bases lay outside the gene matches. Germline values: CDR1 SGHRS, CDR2 YFSETQ. The CDR3 has 16 residues. The CDR3 region is CASSPTRAGGYDTQYF. In DNA form, the CDR3 reads TGCGCCAGCAGCCCCACCCGGGCGGGAGGATACGATACGCAGTATTTT.

This clonotype was seen only a few times. The chain uses TRBV5-4 and TRBJ2-3; 8 bases align to TRBD1. CDR3 length equals 17 residues. The germline CDR1 and CDR2 sequences are SGHNT and YYREEE (reference sequence). The V segment lost 4 bases and the J segment 0 bases; nucleotides outside the gene matches: 10. DNA for the CDR3: TGTGCCAGCAGCCTTACGAACAGGGGGACTAGCACAGATACGCAGTATTTT. Amino acids: CASSLTNRGTSTDTQYF.

This clonotype has only a few counts. The rearrangement joins TRBV29-1 to TRBJ2-7; 7 nucleotides align to TRBD2. With 7 bases clipped from V and 1 base from J, the junction kept 4 bases outside the gene matches. Germline CDR1 and CDR2: SQVTM and ANQGSEA. The CDR3 sequence is 12 residues long. CDR3 amino acids: CSAGGGSYEQYF. Here the CDR3 DNA reads TGCAGCGCCGGGGGAGGGTCCTACGAGCAGTACTTC.

This clonotype was observed a handful of times. The rearrangement links TRBV12-3 or TRBV12-4 to TRBJ2-2; 15 nucleotides align to TRBD2. With 7 bases clipped from V and 1 base from J, the junction kept 10 bases outside the gene matches. The CDR3 totals 19 residues. CDR3 region: CASTRQGLAGGRNTGELFF. CDR3 DNA: TGTGCCAGCACCAGACAGGGACTAGCGGGAGGTAGGAACACCGGGGAGCTGTTTTTT.

J is TRBJ2-5 and V is TRBV4-1; TRBD1 agrees at 9 bases. The germline V gene encodes CDR1 MGHRA and CDR2 YSYEKL. The CDR3 covers 17 residues. With 0 bases clipped from V and 4 bases from J, the junction kept 9 bases outside the gene matches. In DNA, the CDR3 is TGCGCCAGCAGCCAAGATGGGGGGACAGGGAATTCAGAGACCCAGTACTTC. Encoded protein: CASSQDGGTGNSETQYF.

The table lists this clonotype with many counts. The rearrangement joins TRBV12-3 or TRBV12-4 to TRBJ2-1; 7 bases line up with TRBD1. V lost 5 bases, J lost 4 bases, and 5 bases stayed unmatched. The CDR3 length is 14 residues. For the CDR3, the DNA is TGTGCCAGCAGTCCGCGACAGGGTTACAATGAGCAGTTCTTC. It encodes CASSPRQGYNEQFF.

The chain recombines TRBV5-4 with TRBJ2-3; D call uncertain. Trimming cost V 0 bases and J 1 base, with 9 bases left between them. Germline V gene data show CDR1 as SGHNT and CDR2 as YYREEE (reference sequence). There are 15 residues in the CDR3. The chain's CDR3 is CASSLDPKGTDTQYF. The DNA of the CDR3 is TGTGCCAGCAGCTTGGACCCAAAAGGCACAGATACGCAGTATTTT. Variable domain in full (rest from reference TRBV5-4 and TRBJ2-3): ETGVTQSPTHLIKTRGQQVTLRCSSQSGHNTVSWYQQALGQGPQFIFQYYREEENGRGNFPPRFSGLQFPNYSSELNVNALELDDSALYLCASSLDPKGTDTQYFGPGTRLTVL.

The sample holds a few counts of this clonotype. V and J are TRBV7-8 and TRBJ1-2; 7 nucleotides agree with TRBD1. This CDR3 region has 15 residues. Per germline, CDR1 SGHVS and CDR2 FQNEAQ. J was trimmed by 7 bases and V by 1 base; bases with no gene match: 9. The CDR3 sequence: CASSLGTGGTAGYTF. In DNA form, the CDR3 reads TGTGCCAGCAGCTTAGGAACCGGGGGGACAGCTGGCTACACCTTC.

The CDR3 here is CASSQYAGGETQYF. The CDR3 nucleotides read TGTGCCAGCAGTCAGTATGCGGGGGGAGAGACCCAGTACTTC. The chain has TRBV6-4 and TRBJ2-5; TRBD2 matches 8 bases. CDR1 is MRHNA and CDR2 is SNTAGT in the germline V gene. CDR3 length: 14 residues. V shed 5 bases and J 4 bases; nucleotides not matched to a gene: 6.

This clonotype was recorded a few times. The genes are TRBV12-3 or TRBV12-4 and TRBJ2-1; TRBD1 or TRBD2 may be the D gene (5 bases each). Trimming stripped 6 bases from V and 8 bases from J, with 20 bases between. The CDR3 is 15 residues long. In DNA, the CDR3 is TGTGCCAGCAGGCCCCCCGGGACCTTGGACGATGAGCAGTTCTTC. Translation gives CASRPPGTLDDEQFF.

This clonotype came up once. The V gene is TRBV7-8, the J gene TRBJ2-5, with a tentative D call TRBD1 (6 bases). V lost 5 bases to trimming and J lost 5 bases, with 15 bases between them. CDR3 length equals 14 residues. CDR1 and CDR2 (germline): SGHVS, FQNEAQ. CDR3 nucleotide sequence: TGTGCCAGCAGCGGTAGGGGGTTGAAGGAGACCCAGTACTTC. Its translation: CASSGRGLKETQYF.

The chain recombines TRBV3-1 with TRBJ2-2, with D possibly matching TRBD2 (6 bases). The CDR3 sequence is 14 residues long. Trimming removed 6 bases from V and 4 bases from J, with 12 bases in between. From germline, CDR1 is LGHDT and CDR2 YNNKEL (reference sequence). The CDR3 region has the DNA TGTGCCAGCAGTACCCTAGCGAGCACCGGGGAGCTGTTTTTT. It is translated as CASSTLASTGELFF.

This clonotype has just a few counts. The chain combines TRBV3-1 with TRBJ1-4; 7 bases line up with TRBD1. Germline lookup yields CDR1 LGHDT and CDR2 YNNKEL (reference sequence). Trimming cost V 4 bases and J 3 bases; bases outside gene matches: 5. This CDR3 is 15 amino acids long. The CDR3 DNA sequence: TGTGCCAGCAGCCTCCGGGACAGAGCTAATGAAAAACTGTTTTTT. Protein: CASSLRDRANEKLFF.

At least ten counts were recorded for this clonotype. The V and J genes are TRBV28 and TRBJ1-1; the D is unclear. V lost 6 bases and J 1 base, leaving 21 bases between the germline ends. This CDR3 contains 17 residues. Germline lookup yields CDR1 MDHEN and CDR2 SYDVKM. The CDR3 is CASSSPTPQRKNTEAFF. The CDR3 coding sequence is TGTGCCAGCAGCTCTCCTACGCCGCAGAGGAAGAACACTGAAGCTTTCTTT.

The CDR3 reads CASSLSGGVARGTDTQYF. CDR3 nucleotides: TGTGCCAGCAGTTTATCGGGGGGGGTTGCCCGGGGCACAGATACGCAGTATTTT. The rearrangement joins TRBV28 to TRBJ2-3, with 8 nucleotides matching TRBD2. V lost 1 base to trimming and J lost 1 base; unmatched junction nucleotides: 10. The germline V gene has CDR1 MDHEN and CDR2 SYDVKM. There are 18 residues in the CDR3.

The V gene is TRBV12-3 or TRBV12-4, the J gene TRBJ1-1; TRBD1 aligns across 10 bases. The CDR3 contains 15 residues. The V and J ends lost 6 bases and 2 bases, in that order; junction bases with no gene match: 6. CDR3 bases: TGTGCCAGCAGGCCAAGACAGGGGGCTAACACTGAAGCTTTCTTT. Its translation: CASRPRQGANTEAFF.

The rearrangement links TRBV5-1 to TRBJ2-5; D is unresolved. V was trimmed by 0 bases and J by 4 bases, leaving 4 bases between them. CDR3 length: 12 residues. Germline V lookup: CDR1 SGHRS, CDR2 YFSETQ. The CDR3 loop is CASSLDLETQYF. DNA of the CDR3: TGCGCCAGCAGCTTGGATTTAGAGACCCAGTACTTC.

This clonotype showed up just a few times. The chain is built from TRBV6-2 or TRBV6-3 and TRBJ2-3; 14 nucleotides match TRBD2. The ends lost 10 bases at V and 6 bases at J; junction bases unmatched: 6. Per germline, CDR1 MNHEY and CDR2 SVGEGT. The CDR3 loop spans 14 amino acids. The CDR3 spells CATRLAGGPDTQYF. CDR3 bases: TGTGCCACCAGACTAGCGGGAGGGCCGGATACGCAGTATTTT.

This chain connects TRBV7-8 to TRBJ1-1, with unresolved D. Per the germline V gene, CDR1 is SGHVS and CDR2 is FQNEAQ. Trimming cost V 5 bases and J 6 bases, with 10 bases left between them. The CDR3 runs 12 residues. In DNA, the CDR3 is TGTGCCAGCAGCCCGAACCTCCCTGAAGCTTTCTTT. Amino acid sequence: CASSPNLPEAFF.

This clonotype was recorded at least ten times. The chain has TRBV12-3 or TRBV12-4 and TRBJ1-6; tentatively, D is TRBD1 (5 bases). V was pared by 8 bases and J by 2 bases, with 13 bases between. The CDR3 consists of 15 residues. The CDR3 DNA sequence: TGTGCCAGCTGCACGGGGGGTACCTATAATTCACCCCTCCACTTT. Translation: CASCTGGTYNSPLHF.

The chain carries TRBV3-1 and TRBJ2-7, with D unresolved. The V gene lost 1 base and the J gene lost 2 bases, with 9 bases spanning the gap. CDR3 length: 14 amino acids. Germline V gives CDR1 LGHDT, CDR2 YNNKEL (reference sequence). The CDR3 loop reads CASSQAVQTYEQYF. The CDR3 nucleotides read TGTGCCAGCAGCCAAGCGGTCCAGACCTACGAGCAGTACTTC.